The 13 T cell receptor beta chains given below trace back to one sample, sequenced in a study of control samples from healthy donors and cancer patients. Repertoires were generated with immunoSEQ multiplex PCR, while TCRdb's copy carries only in-frame clones and drops some. The sample has under 200,000 clones, approximately 94% seen once. Input material: PBMCs. The source is a man between 60 and 70 years old with colorectal cancer.

This clone occurred a few times. The J gene is TRBJ1-6, the V gene TRBV10-3; TRBD1 is a possible D gene (6 bases). The CDR3 contains 15 residues. V was cut by 3 bases and J by 6 bases, with 12 bases left in between. Germline V gives CDR1 ENHRY, CDR2 SYGVKD. This CDR3 is CAISESGEGNSPLHF. CDR3 DNA: TGTGCCATCAGTGAATCAGGGGAGGGTAATTCACCCCTCCACTTT.

The chain recombines TRBV29-1 with TRBJ2-7; D tentatively fits TRBD1 or TRBD2 (5 bases each). Germline-derived CDR1 and CDR2 are SQVTM and ANQGSEA. With 4 bases removed from V and 0 bases from J, the gap between germline ends came to 10 bases. The CDR3 is 13 residues long. CDR3 sequence (DNA): TGCAGCGTTGGAGGGCAGGGCTCCTACGAGCAGTACTTC. As protein: CSVGGQGSYEQYF.

The V gene is TRBV25-1, the J gene TRBJ2-6, with D unclear. Trimming removed 1 base from V and 4 bases from J, with 8 bases in between. The V gene's germline CDR1 is MGHDK and CDR2 SYGVNS. The CDR3 totals 15 residues. The CDR3: CASSESVGGANVLTF. The CDR3 DNA reads as TGTGCCAGCAGTGAATCGGTTGGCGGGGCCAACGTCCTGACTTTC.

The table lists this clone with a count of one. The J gene is TRBJ2-6, the V gene TRBV19; 7 bases agree with TRBD1. The CDR3 contains 15 residues. J gave up 3 bases and V 11 bases, and 10 bases lay outside the gene matches. Looked up from germline, CDR1 is LNHDA and CDR2 is SQIVND (reference sequence). Written as DNA, the CDR3 is TGTGCCTCTCGGGCAGGGGGTGTTGGGGCCAACGTCCTGACTTTC. It translates to CASRAGGVGANVLTF.

The chain joins TRBV30 to TRBJ1-2; D gene ambiguous. CDR1 and CDR2 from the germline V gene are GTSNPN and SVGIG (reference sequence). V lost 5 bases, J lost 0 bases, and 16 bases lay in between. CDR3 size: 15 residues. CDR3 nucleotide sequence: TGTGCCTGGCGTAGGAGTAGACCTCCTAACTATGGCTACACCTTC. It encodes CAWRRSRPPNYGYTF.

The chain's CDR3 is CASSLAGMTANEKLFF. The CDR3 coding sequence is TGTGCCAGCAGCTTGGCCGGGATGACAGCCAATGAAAAACTGTTTTTT. This chain connects TRBV5-8 to TRBJ1-4; D may be TRBD1 (5 bases). The CDR3 runs to 16 residues. Trimming shortened V by 0 bases and J by 5 bases, and 14 bases separated the two germline ends. The V gene's germline CDR1 is SGHTS and CDR2 YDEGEE.

V usage is TRBV11-2 and J usage is TRBJ2-7, with 9 nucleotides matching TRBD1. The CDR3 extends over 14 amino acids. V lost 6 bases, J lost 8 bases, and 11 bases stayed unmatched. Germline loops: CDR1 SGHAT, CDR2 FQNNGV. The CDR3 DNA reads TGTGCCAGCAGTCCCGGGACAGGGTTCATGCAGCAGTACTTC. Amino acids: CASSPGTGFMQQYF.

The chain is built from TRBV19 and TRBJ2-7; maybe TRBD1 (5 bases). The CDR3 is 14 amino acids. Germline assignment: CDR1 LNHDA and CDR2 SQIVND (reference sequence). V was clipped by 3 bases and J by 4 bases, with 13 bases between them. CDR3 coding DNA: TGTGCCAGTAGTATCGGCAGGGTTGGATACGAGCAGTACTTC. It translates to CASSIGRVGYEQYF.

The J gene is TRBJ1-1, the V gene TRBV5-1; a weak D match, TRBD1 (6 bases). The CDR3 has 14 residues. With 3 bases removed from V and 5 bases from J, the gap between germline ends came to 14 bases. CDR1 and CDR2 from the germline V gene are SGHRS and YFSETQ. The CDR3 coding sequence is TGCGCCAGCAGCTATTACAGGGAGGGGACTGAAGCTTTCTTT. Protein product: CASSYYREGTEAFF.

The CDR3 coding sequence is TGTGCCAGCAGTCTACCGGGTCCCCGATGGGGTGGCTACACCTTC. Its protein is CASSLPGPRWGGYTF. The chain recombines TRBV6-5 with TRBJ1-2; D is unresolved. Germline V lookup: CDR1 MNHEY, CDR2 SVGAGI. The V end was cut by 5 bases, the J end by 7 bases, with 20 bases between. This CDR3 spans 15 amino acids.

The CDR3 reads CASSLGQGARSPLHF. The DNA for the CDR3 is TGTGCCAGCAGCTTAGGACAGGGGGCTCGATCACCCCTCCACTTT. The J gene is TRBJ1-6, the V gene TRBV7-9; 10 bases fit TRBD1. This CDR3 region has 15 residues. The ends lost 1 base at V and 10 bases at J; junction bases unmatched: 4. CDR1 is SEHNR, CDR2 FQNEAQ, per germline (reference sequence).

This rearrangement joins TRBV6-5 to TRBJ2-1; D gene uncertain. Germline CDR1 reads MNHEY; CDR2 reads SVGAGI. V was cut by 4 bases and J by 9 bases, with 16 bases left in between. The CDR3 loop spans 14 amino acids. This chain's CDR3 is CASSSLPAFSEQFF. CDR3 nucleotides: TGTGCCAGCAGTTCCCTCCCTGCCTTCAGTGAGCAGTTCTTC.

In its sample, this clone was seen once. The same CDR3 can be traced to other DNA sequences in this sample. This sequence joins TRBV3-1 (or the pseudogene TRBV3-2) and TRBJ1-5; 7 bases match TRBD1. Germline trimming cut 4 bases from V and 4 bases from J; bases unmatched to any gene: 1. Germline V lookup: CDR1 LGHDT, CDR2 YNNKEL (reference sequence). This CDR3 spans 13 amino acids. Written as DNA, the CDR3 is TGTGCCAGCAGCCGGACAGGAAATCAGCCCCAGCATTTT. Its protein product is CASSRTGNQPQHF.